The 12 T cell receptor beta chains given below trace back to one sample, sequenced in a study of blood T cell repertoires in COVID-19. The repertoire was sequenced with immunoSEQ multiplex PCR; TCRdb's copy has only in-frame clones and lacks some. Of 40,000 to 55,000 clones in the sample, approximately 88% were seen once. The specimen was peripheral blood. Receptors originate from a middle-aged man with acute or convalescent COVID-19.

V is TRBV21-1 and J is TRBJ2-3; the D call TRBD1 from the table was never checked on the DNA. TRBV21-1 is tagged as a pseudogene. The CDR3 consists of 15 residues. The CDR3 protein is CASSKEQGRTDTQYF. In nucleotides, the CDR3 is TGTGCCAGCAGCAAAGAACAGGGACGGACAGATACGCAGTATTTT.

This clone was observed a few times. The chain recombines TRBV2 with TRBJ1-4, with 10 positions matching TRBD1. CDR1 and CDR2 from the germline V gene are SNHLY and FYNNEI. V was pared by 3 bases and J by 7 bases, with 8 bases of the junction left unmatched. The CDR3 length is 16 residues. CDR3 sequence reads: CASSDYRQGAGEKLFF. The DNA of the CDR3 is TGTGCCAGCAGTGATTATAGACAGGGGGCCGGTGAAAAACTGTTTTTT.

The table lists this clone with a count of one. The chain links TRBV11-2 to TRBJ2-5; 15 nucleotides align to TRBD2. Germline V lookup: CDR1 SGHAT, CDR2 FQNNGV. CDR3 length: 17 amino acids. After removal of 5 bases from V and 4 bases from J, the junction contained 8 bases not matched to a gene. The CDR3 region has the DNA TGTGCCAGCAGCCCAGGACTAGCGGGAGGGCCGAGAGAGACCCAGTACTTC. Translating it yields CASSPGLAGGPRETQYF. Full variable domain (outside the CDR3, taken from reference TRBV11-2 and TRBJ2-5): EAGVAQSPRYKIIEKRQSVAFWCNPISGHATLYWYQQILGQGPKLLIQFQNNGVVDDSQLPKDRFSAERLKGVDSTLKIQPAKLEDSAVYLCASSPGLAGGPRETQYFGPGTRLLVL.

The chain has TRBV9 and TRBJ1-5; D is undetermined. This CDR3 comprises 15 residues. Per the germline V gene, CDR1 is SGDLS and CDR2 is YYNGEE. The V gene lost 3 bases and the J gene lost 1 base, with 11 bases spanning the gap. The CDR3 region is CASSASSVSNQPQHF. CDR3 DNA sequence: TGTGCCAGCAGCGCCTCGTCGGTGAGCAATCAGCCCCAGCATTTT.

The genes are TRBV19 and TRBJ2-7; a possible D gene is TRBD1 (6 bases). This CDR3 has 15 residues. Germline loops: CDR1 LNHDA, CDR2 SQIVND (reference sequence). Trimming pared 0 bases from V and 2 bases from J, leaving 11 bases between. In nucleotides, the CDR3 is TGTGCCAGTAGTATAGAACAGGGACAAGCCTACGAGCAGTACTTC. This gives the protein CASSIEQGQAYEQYF.

The chain recombines TRBV19 with TRBJ1-5; weak D call: TRBD1 (5 bases). The germline V gene has CDR1 LNHDA and CDR2 SQIVND (reference sequence). Trimming shortened V by 8 bases and J by 5 bases, and 13 bases separated the two germline ends. This CDR3 comprises 13 residues. The CDR3 sequence: CASCRDLDQPQHF. As DNA, the CDR3 is TGTGCCAGTTGCAGGGATCTAGATCAGCCCCAGCATTTT.

The chain combines TRBV7-2 with TRBJ1-1; no reliable D call. The CDR3 loop spans 15 amino acids. Between the trimmed V and J ends, which lost 2 bases and 5 bases, there was a span of 15 bases. Germline V CDR1 and CDR2: SGHTA, FQGNSA. CDR3: CASSLLAGRKTEAFF. The CDR3 coding sequence is TGTGCCAGCAGCTTATTGGCGGGGAGGAAGACTGAAGCTTTCTTT.

The chain combines TRBV24-1 with TRBJ2-3; the D gene is possibly TRBD2 (6 bases). Germline CDR1 reads KGHDR; CDR2 reads SFDVKD. The CDR3 length is 17 residues. Trimming left V 0 bases short and J 2 bases short, with 14 bases between. The CDR3 DNA sequence: TGTGCCACCAGTGATTTGGCGGGGCCCTCATACACAGATACGCAGTATTTT. Translated: CATSDLAGPSYTDTQYF.

The V call is TRBV6-5, the J call TRBJ1-2, with 7 bases fitting TRBD1. The germline V gene has CDR1 MNHEY and CDR2 SVGAGI. This CDR3 has 13 residues. The V gene end was trimmed by 6 bases and the J gene end by 5 bases; junction bases not matched to a gene: 6. The DNA of the CDR3 is TGTGCCAGCAGCCCGACAGGGAGGTATGGCTACACCTTC. This codes for CASSPTGRYGYTF.

This chain uses TRBV7-5 with TRBJ2-5; the listed D gene, TRBD1, was not tested against the DNA. TRBV7-5 is noted as a pseudogene. CDR3 length: 14 amino acids. The CDR3, as DNA: TGTGTCAGAAGCCCCCTCGGGCAGGGAGAGACCCAGTACTTC. It is translated as CVRSPLGQGETQYF.

CDR3 residues: CATSDPGSTGTDTQYF. CDR3 DNA sequence: TGTGCCACCAGTGACCCAGGATCTACAGGCACAGATACGCAGTATTTT. The chain combines TRBV24-1 with TRBJ2-3; D is undetermined. V lost 4 bases to trimming and J lost 1 base, with 14 bases between them. The CDR3 is made up of 16 amino acids. Looked up from germline, CDR1 is KGHDR and CDR2 is SFDVKD.

The chain carries TRBV30 and TRBJ1-2; TRBD1 aligns across 8 bases. The length of the CDR3 is 12 residues. The J segment lost 13 bases and the V segment lost 1 base, leaving 8 bases of the junction unmatched. CDR1 and CDR2 from the germline V gene are GTSNPN and SVGIG (reference sequence). CDR3 nucleotide sequence: TGTGCCTGGAGTGAAGACAGGGGAGAATTCACCTTC. This encodes CAWSEDRGEFTF.